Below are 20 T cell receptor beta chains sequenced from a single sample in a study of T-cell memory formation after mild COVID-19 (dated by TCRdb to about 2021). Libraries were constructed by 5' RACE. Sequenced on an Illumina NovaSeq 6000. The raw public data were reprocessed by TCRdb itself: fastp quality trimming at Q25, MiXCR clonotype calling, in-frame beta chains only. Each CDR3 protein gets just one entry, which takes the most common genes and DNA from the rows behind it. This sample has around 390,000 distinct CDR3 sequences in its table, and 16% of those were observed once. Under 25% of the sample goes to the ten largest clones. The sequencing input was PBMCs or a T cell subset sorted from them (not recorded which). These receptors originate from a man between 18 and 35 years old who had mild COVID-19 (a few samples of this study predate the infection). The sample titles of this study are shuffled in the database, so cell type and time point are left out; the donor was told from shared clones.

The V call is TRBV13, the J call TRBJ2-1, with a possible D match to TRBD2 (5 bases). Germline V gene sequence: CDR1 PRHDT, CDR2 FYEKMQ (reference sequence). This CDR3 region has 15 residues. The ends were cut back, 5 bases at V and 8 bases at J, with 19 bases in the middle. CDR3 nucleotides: TGTGCCAGCAGCGGAGGACCGAGCTGGATGGATGAGCAGTTCTTC. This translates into CASSGGPSWMDEQFF.

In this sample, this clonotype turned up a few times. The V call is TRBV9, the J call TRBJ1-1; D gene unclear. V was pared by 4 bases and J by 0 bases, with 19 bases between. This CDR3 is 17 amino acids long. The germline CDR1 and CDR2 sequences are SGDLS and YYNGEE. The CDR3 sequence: CASSPSGSRTMNTEAFF. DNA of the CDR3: TGTGCCAGCAGCCCCAGTGGGTCTAGGACGATGAACACTGAAGCTTTCTTT. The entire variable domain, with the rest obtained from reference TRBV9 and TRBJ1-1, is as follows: DSGVTQTPKHLITATGQRVTLRCSPRSGDLSVYWYQQSLDQGLQFLIQYYNGEERAKGNILERFSAQQFPDLHSELNLSSLELGDSALYFCASSPSGSRTMNTEAFFGQGTRLTVV.

The chain's CDR3 is CASSPEQGNTGELFF. CDR3 coding DNA: TGTGCCAGCTCTCCGGAACAGGGAAACACCGGGGAGCTGTTTTTT. This rearrangement joins TRBV25-1 to TRBJ2-2; the D gene is possibly TRBD1 (6 bases). CDR1 and CDR2 (germline): MGHDK, SYGVNS. CDR3 length: 15 amino acids. Deletions cut 8 bases from V and 2 bases from J, with 15 bases between.

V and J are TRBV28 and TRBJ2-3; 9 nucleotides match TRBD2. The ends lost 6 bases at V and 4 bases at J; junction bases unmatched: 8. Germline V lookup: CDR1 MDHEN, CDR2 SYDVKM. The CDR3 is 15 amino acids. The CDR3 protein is CASRDSAGGPDTQYF. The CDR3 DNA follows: TGTGCCAGCAGGGACTCAGCGGGGGGCCCAGATACGCAGTATTTT.

CDR3 bases: TGCAGTGCAGACGACCACCGCACACCCCTCCACTTT. Residues: CSADDHRTPLHF. The V gene is TRBV20-1, the J gene TRBJ1-6; D is unresolved. The CDR3 is 12 amino acids. Germline V gives CDR1 DFQATT, CDR2 SNEGSKA (reference sequence). The germline V and J ends were trimmed by 6 bases and 11 bases, with 14 bases remaining between them.

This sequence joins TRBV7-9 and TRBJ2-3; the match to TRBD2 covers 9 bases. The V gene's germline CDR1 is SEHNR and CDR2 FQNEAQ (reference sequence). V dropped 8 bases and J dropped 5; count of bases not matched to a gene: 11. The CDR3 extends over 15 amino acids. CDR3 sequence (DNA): TGTGCCAGCTCATGGCGGGGGGGCCTGGGAGATACGCAGTATTTT. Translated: CASSWRGGLGDTQYF.

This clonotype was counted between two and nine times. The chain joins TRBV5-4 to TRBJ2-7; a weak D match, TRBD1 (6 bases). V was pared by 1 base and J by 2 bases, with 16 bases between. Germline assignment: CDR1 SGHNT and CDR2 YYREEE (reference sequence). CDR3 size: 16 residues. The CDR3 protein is CASSLLNGQTPYEQYV. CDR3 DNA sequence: TGTGCCAGCAGCTTGTTGAATGGACAGACGCCCTACGAGCAGTACGTC.

The CDR3 protein is CSGVQADTEAFF. The CDR3 region has the DNA TGCAGCGGAGTCCAGGCCGATACTGAAGCTTTCTTT. The gene calls are TRBV29-1 and TRBJ1-1; no firm D call. Germline V gene lookup returns CDR1 SQVTM and CDR2 ANQGSEA. Trimming pared 7 bases from V and 5 bases from J, leaving 14 bases between. This CDR3 is 12 amino acids long.

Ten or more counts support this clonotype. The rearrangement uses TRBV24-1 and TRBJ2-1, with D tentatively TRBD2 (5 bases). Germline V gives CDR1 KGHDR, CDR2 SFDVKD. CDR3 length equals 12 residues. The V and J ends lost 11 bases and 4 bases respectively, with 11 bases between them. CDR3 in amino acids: CASGSGYNEQFF. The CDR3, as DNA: TGTGCCAGCGGTTCGGGATACAATGAGCAGTTCTTC.

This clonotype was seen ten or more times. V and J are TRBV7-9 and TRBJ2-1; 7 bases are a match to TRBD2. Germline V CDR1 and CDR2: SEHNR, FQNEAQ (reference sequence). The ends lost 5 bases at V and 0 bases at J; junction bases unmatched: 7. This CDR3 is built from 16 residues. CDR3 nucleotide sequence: TGTGCCAGCAGCCCCGGGGGAGGGAGCTCCTACAATGAGCAGTTCTTC. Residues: CASSPGGGSSYNEQFF.

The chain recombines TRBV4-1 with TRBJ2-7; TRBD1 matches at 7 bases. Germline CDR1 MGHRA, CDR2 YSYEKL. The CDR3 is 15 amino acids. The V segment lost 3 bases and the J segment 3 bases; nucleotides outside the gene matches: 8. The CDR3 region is CASSQLPGQHYEQYV. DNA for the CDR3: TGCGCCAGCAGCCAGCTTCCGGGACAGCACTACGAGCAGTACGTC.

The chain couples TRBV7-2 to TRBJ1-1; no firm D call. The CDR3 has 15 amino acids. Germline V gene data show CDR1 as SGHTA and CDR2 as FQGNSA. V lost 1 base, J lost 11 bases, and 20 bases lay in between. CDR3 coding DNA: TGTGCCAGCAGCTTAGTATTCCCGGCGGCCCTCAACGCTTTCTTT. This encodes CASSLVFPAALNAFF. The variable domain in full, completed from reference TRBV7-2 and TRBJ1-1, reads GAGVSQSPSNKVTEKGKDVELRCDPISGHTALYWYRQSLGQGLEFLIYFQGNSAPDKSGLPSDRFSAERTGGSVSTLTIQRTQQEDSAVYLCASSLVFPAALNAFFGQGTRLTVV.

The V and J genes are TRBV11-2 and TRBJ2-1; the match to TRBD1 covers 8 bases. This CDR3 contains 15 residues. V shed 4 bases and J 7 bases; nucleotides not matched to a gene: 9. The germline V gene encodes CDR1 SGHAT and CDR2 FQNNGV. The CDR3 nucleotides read TGTGCCAGCAGCTCCGTACGGACAGGGATGAATGAGCAGTTCTTC. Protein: CASSSVRTGMNEQFF.

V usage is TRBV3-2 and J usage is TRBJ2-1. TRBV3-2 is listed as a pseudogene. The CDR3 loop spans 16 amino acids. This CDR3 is CSSSLQLRSSYNEQFF. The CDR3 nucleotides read TGTTCCAGCAGCCTCCAGTTAAGAAGCTCCTACAATGAGCAGTTCTTC.

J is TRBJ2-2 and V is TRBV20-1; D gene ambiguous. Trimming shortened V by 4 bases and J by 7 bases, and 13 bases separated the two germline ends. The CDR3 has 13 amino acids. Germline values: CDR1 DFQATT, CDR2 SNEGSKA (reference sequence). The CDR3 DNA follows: TGCAGTGCTACGGACCCCGCAGTCGGGGAGCTGTTTTTT. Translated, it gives CSATDPAVGELFF.

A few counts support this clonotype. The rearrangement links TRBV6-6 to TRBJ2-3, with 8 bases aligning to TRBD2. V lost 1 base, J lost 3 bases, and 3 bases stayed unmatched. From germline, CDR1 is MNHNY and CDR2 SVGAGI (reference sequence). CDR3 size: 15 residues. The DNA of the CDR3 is TGTGCCAGCAGTTACTTAGCGGGACGTACAGATACGCAGTATTTT. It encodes CASSYLAGRTDTQYF.

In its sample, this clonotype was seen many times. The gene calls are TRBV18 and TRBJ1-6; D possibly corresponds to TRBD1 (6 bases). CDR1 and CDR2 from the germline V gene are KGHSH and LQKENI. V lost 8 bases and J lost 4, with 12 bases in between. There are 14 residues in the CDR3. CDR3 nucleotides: TGTGCCAGCAACTCCGGACAGTATAATTCACCCCTCCACTTT. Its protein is CASNSGQYNSPLHF.

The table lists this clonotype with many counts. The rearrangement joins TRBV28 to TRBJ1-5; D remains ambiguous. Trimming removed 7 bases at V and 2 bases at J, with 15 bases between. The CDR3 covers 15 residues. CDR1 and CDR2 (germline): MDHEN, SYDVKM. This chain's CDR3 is CASTSGMEGNQPQHF. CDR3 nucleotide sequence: TGTGCCAGCACCTCGGGAATGGAGGGCAATCAGCCCCAGCATTTT.

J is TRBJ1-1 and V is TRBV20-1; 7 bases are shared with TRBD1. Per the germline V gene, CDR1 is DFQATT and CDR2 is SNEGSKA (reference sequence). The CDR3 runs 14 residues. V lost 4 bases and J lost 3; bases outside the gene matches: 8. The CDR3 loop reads CSATEGARYTEAFF. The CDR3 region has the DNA TGCAGTGCTACGGAGGGGGCTAGGTACACTGAAGCTTTCTTT.

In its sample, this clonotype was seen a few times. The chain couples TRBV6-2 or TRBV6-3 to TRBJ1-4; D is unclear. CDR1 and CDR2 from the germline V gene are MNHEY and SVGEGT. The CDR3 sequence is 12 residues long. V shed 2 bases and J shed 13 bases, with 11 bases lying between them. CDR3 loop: CASSYLGGALFF. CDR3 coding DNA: TGTGCCAGCAGTTACCTGGGCGGAGCACTGTTTTTT.